The 31 T cell receptor beta chains below come from one sample, sequenced in a study of cytomegalovirus exposure and HLA in healthy donors. The PCR made use of 60 Vbeta and 13 Jbeta primers. Assay: immunoSEQ multiplex PCR; the TCRdb copy retains only in-frame clones and omits some. The sample carries about 170,000 clones, 82% recorded once. The sample consisted of PBMCs. These TCRs come from a girl aged 2 to 10 in good health and CMV-seropositive.

This chain connects TRBV7-8 to TRBJ1-2; D gene ambiguous. The CDR3 covers 14 residues. V was shortened by 5 bases and J by 3 bases, with 13 bases between the two germline ends. Germline values: CDR1 SGHVS, CDR2 FQNEAQ. The CDR3 protein is CASSPQTDYYGYTF. In DNA, the CDR3 is TGTGCCAGCAGCCCTCAGACCGACTACTATGGCTACACCTTC.

CDR3 residues: CSVEGPGRNFPPTTYEQYF. In DNA, the CDR3 is TGCAGCGTTGAGGGTCCCGGGCGAAACTTTCCACCGACTACCTACGAGCAGTACTTC. This rearrangement joins TRBV29-1 to TRBJ2-7; a weak D match, TRBD2 (5 bases). The CDR3 loop spans 19 amino acids. V shed 3 bases and J shed 2 bases, with 29 bases lying between them. Germline CDR1 SQVTM, CDR2 ANQGSEA.

The chain recombines TRBV27 with TRBJ2-7; unclear D gene. CDR3 length equals 14 residues. Germline values: CDR1 MNHEY, CDR2 SMNVEV (reference sequence). The V gene lost 8 bases and the J gene lost 2 bases, with 16 bases spanning the gap. CDR3 sequence reads: CASSPQAYAYEQYF. The CDR3 DNA sequence: TGTGCCAGCTCTCCTCAGGCGTACGCCTACGAGCAGTACTTC.

This clone was counted a few times. V usage is TRBV6-5 and J usage is TRBJ1-3; possible D gene TRBD1, 5 bases. CDR1 MNHEY and CDR2 SVGAGI come from the germline V gene. The germline V and J ends were trimmed by 6 bases and 6 bases, with 9 bases remaining between them. The CDR3 is 12 amino acids. CDR3 DNA: TGTGCCAGCAGAGCCAGGGTAAACACCATATATTTT. This gives the protein CASRARVNTIYF.

The CDR3 loop reads CASSLDSFQVYSSYEQYF. The CDR3 DNA sequence: TGTGCCAGCAGCTTAGACTCATTCCAGGTTTATAGCTCCTACGAGCAGTACTTC. The chain links TRBV11-2 to TRBJ2-7; D call uncertain. V was trimmed by 0 bases and J by 0 bases, leaving 18 bases between them. This CDR3 contains 18 residues. Germline values: CDR1 SGHAT, CDR2 FQNNGV.

The chain joins TRBV11-2 to TRBJ2-5, with D uncertain. The CDR3 loop spans 13 amino acids. Trimming removed 3 bases at V and 5 bases at J, with 10 bases between. The germline gives CDR1 SGHAT, CDR2 FQNNGV. This chain's CDR3 is CASSFSESETQYF. Written as DNA, the CDR3 is TGTGCCAGCAGCTTTAGTGAGTCCGAGACCCAGTACTTC.

The V call is TRBV2, the J call TRBJ2-1, with 10 bases that match TRBD2. The CDR3 spans 16 residues. Germline V gene sequence: CDR1 SNHLY, CDR2 FYNNEI. Trimming removed 6 bases from V and 9 bases from J; junction bases left unmatched: 14. CDR3 in DNA: TGTGCCAGCAGGTGGAAAGCGGGAGGGCCCCCGACTGAGCAGTTCTTC. This codes for CASRWKAGGPPTEQFF.

The gene calls are TRBV28 and TRBJ1-5, with D unresolved. The CDR3 is 15 residues long. CDR1 MDHEN and CDR2 SYDVKM come from the germline V gene. The germline V and J ends were trimmed by 4 bases and 0 bases, with 10 bases remaining between them. DNA of the CDR3: TGTGCCAGCAGTTGGTTCGGGGATAGCAATCAGCCCCAGCATTTT. Its translation: CASSWFGDSNQPQHF.

The J gene is TRBJ1-1, the V gene TRBV7-8, with 9 nucleotides matching TRBD1. Germline CDR1 and CDR2: SGHVS and FQNEAQ. The trim removed 4 bases at V and 4 bases at J, leaving 16 bases unmatched. The CDR3 is 18 residues long. The CDR3 nucleotides are TGTGCCAGCAGCTCCCCCCCCGGACAGGGGATAGTGGTCACTGAAGCTTTCTTT. This encodes CASSSPPGQGIVVTEAFF.

The rearrangement links TRBV19 to TRBJ2-1; D is uncertain. Germline V gene lookup returns CDR1 LNHDA and CDR2 SQIVND (reference sequence). The length of the CDR3 is 14 residues. The V and J ends lost 1 base and 3 bases respectively, with 7 bases between them. The DNA for the CDR3 is TGTGCCAGTAGTATAGCTGCCTACTACAATGAGCAGTTCTTC. As protein: CASSIAAYYNEQFF.

The genes are TRBV4-1 and TRBJ1-1; D gene ambiguous. CDR3 length: 11 amino acids. The V end was cut by 4 bases, the J end by 4 bases, with 4 bases between. Germline V gene lookup returns CDR1 MGHRA and CDR2 YSYEKL. The CDR3 sequence is CASSLGTEAFF. CDR3 coding DNA: TGCGCCAGCAGCCTCGGCACTGAAGCTTTCTTT.

The chain links TRBV5-1 to TRBJ2-2; 11 bases agree with TRBD2. Germline CDR1 and CDR2: SGHRS and YFSETQ. The V and J ends lost 4 bases and 5 bases, in that order; junction bases with no gene match: 7. CDR3 size: 16 residues. Here the CDR3 DNA reads TGCGCCAGCAGCGATATCACTAGCGGGAGAACCGGGGAGCTGTTTTTT. Residues: CASSDITSGRTGELFF.

The rearrangement uses TRBV28 and TRBJ2-1; a possible D gene is TRBD1 (5 bases). The germline gives CDR1 MDHEN, CDR2 SYDVKM. V lost 6 bases and J lost 8, with 17 bases in between. The length of the CDR3 is 14 residues. In nucleotides, the CDR3 is TGTGCCAGCAGCCTCGACAGAAATGGAGATGAGCAGTTCTTC. Translated, it gives CASSLDRNGDEQFF.

The rearrangement links TRBV4-1 to TRBJ2-4, with 8 positions matching TRBD1. The V gene end was trimmed by 0 bases and the J gene end by 5 bases; junction bases not matched to a gene: 3. Germline CDR1 and CDR2: MGHRA and YSYEKL. The CDR3 has 15 residues. The CDR3 coding sequence is TGCGCCAGCAGCCAAGATCCAGGGGGCCAAAACATTCAGTACTTC. It yields the protein CASSQDPGGQNIQYF.

The J gene is TRBJ2-3, the V gene TRBV5-1; TRBD2 agrees at 10 bases. Germline lookup yields CDR1 SGHRS and CDR2 YFSETQ. Germline trimming cut 4 bases from V and 3 bases from J; bases unmatched to any gene: 5. The CDR3 sequence is 15 residues long. This chain's CDR3 is CASSPSGSGTDTQYF. CDR3 nucleotides: TGCGCCAGCAGCCCTAGCGGGAGTGGAACAGATACGCAGTATTTT.

The chain employs TRBV28 and TRBJ2-1; 12 nucleotides align to TRBD2. In germline, CDR1 is MDHEN, CDR2 SYDVKM. The CDR3 has 19 residues. V shed 0 bases, J shed 6 bases, and the junction held 12 bases outside the gene matches. This chain's CDR3 is CASSLWGKPGLAGFNEQFF. As DNA, the CDR3 is TGTGCCAGCAGTTTATGGGGTAAACCGGGACTAGCGGGCTTCAATGAGCAGTTCTTC.

This clone occurred a few times. This sequence joins TRBV5-4 and TRBJ1-3; 7 nucleotides match TRBD1. The CDR3 extends over 15 amino acids. The V and J ends lost 4 bases and 0 bases, in that order; junction bases with no gene match: 4. Looked up from germline, CDR1 is SGHNT and CDR2 is YYREEE (reference sequence). The CDR3 DNA sequence: TGTGCCAGCAGCCCCGGACAGGTCTCTGGAAACACCATATATTTT. Translating it yields CASSPGQVSGNTIYF.

This clone was found once. The rearrangement joins TRBV4-2 to TRBJ2-7; 7 bases match TRBD2. V shed 1 base, J shed 1 base, and the junction held 7 bases outside the gene matches. The germline V gene encodes CDR1 LGHNA and CDR2 YNFKEQ. The CDR3 loop spans 16 amino acids. CDR3 coding DNA: TGTGCCAGCAGCCAAGGGCGGGACTACCCTTCCTACGAGCAGTACTTC. This sequence encodes CASSQGRDYPSYEQYF.

The chain is built from TRBV6-1 and TRBJ2-3, with D maybe TRBD1 (5 bases). The CDR3 extends over 14 amino acids. V lost 2 bases to trimming and J lost 2 bases, with 8 bases between them. Germline V CDR1 and CDR2: MNHNS, SASEGT. The CDR3 loop reads CASSEQGITDTQYF. For the CDR3, the DNA is TGTGCCAGCAGTGAACAGGGAATCACAGATACGCAGTATTTT.

This sequence joins TRBV6-5 and TRBJ1-1; TRBD1 is a possible D gene (5 bases). Germline CDR1 is MNHEY and CDR2 is SVGAGI. V lost 6 bases, J lost 7 bases, and 12 bases lay in between. The CDR3 is made up of 12 amino acids. The CDR3 spells CASSRDSVEAFF. Written as DNA, the CDR3 is TGTGCCAGCAGCCGCGACAGTGTTGAAGCTTTCTTT.

This clone showed up just a few times. This chain joins TRBV5-1 and TRBJ2-7; a possible D gene is TRBD1 (6 bases). The ends were cut back, 5 bases at V and 0 bases at J, with 9 bases in the middle. Germline CDR1 is SGHRS and CDR2 is YFSETQ. The CDR3 totals 13 residues. The CDR3 DNA is TGCGCCAGCAGACAACAGGGCTCCTACGAGCAGTACTTC. Protein sequence: CASRQQGSYEQYF.

The rearrangement joins TRBV5-1 to TRBJ2-3, with 7 positions matching TRBD2. With 2 bases clipped from V and 0 bases from J, the junction kept 3 bases outside the gene matches. CDR3 length: 15 residues. Germline V gene sequence: CDR1 SGHRS, CDR2 YFSETQ. CDR3: CASSLLASSTDTQYF. As DNA, the CDR3 is TGCGCCAGCAGCTTACTAGCGTCTAGCACAGATACGCAGTATTTT. The whole variable domain, filled in from reference TRBV5-1 and TRBJ2-3, reads KAGVTQTPRYLIKTRGQQVTLSCSPISGHRSVSWYQQTPGQGLQFLFEYFSETQRNKGNFPGRFSGRQFSNSRSEMNVSTLELGDSALYLCASSLLASSTDTQYFGPGTRLTVL.

This chain joins TRBV5-8 and TRBJ2-5; weak D call: TRBD1 (6 bases). CDR3 length equals 13 residues. V gave up 0 bases and J gave up 6 bases, with 9 bases separating them. CDR1 and CDR2 (germline): SGHTS, YDEGEE. The CDR3 protein is CASSLARGKTQYF. Here the CDR3 DNA reads TGTGCCAGCAGCTTGGCCAGGGGAAAGACCCAGTACTTC.

The chain uses TRBV12-5 and TRBJ1-1; 11 nucleotides agree with TRBD1. The CDR3 loop spans 16 amino acids. V lost 5 bases to trimming and J lost 5 bases; unmatched junction nucleotides: 10. The germline CDR1 and CDR2 sequences are LGHNT and FRNRAP. CDR3 DNA: TGTGCTAGTGGTCCAGGACAGGGGGCTGTGGGTACTGAAGCTTTCTTT. It is translated as CASGPGQGAVGTEAFF. Drawing the rest from reference TRBV12-5 and TRBJ1-1, the complete variable domain is DARVTQTPRHKVTEMGQEVTMRCQPILGHNTVFWYRQTMMQGLELLAYFRNRAPLDDSGMPKDRFSAEMPDATLATLKIQPSEPRDSAVYFCASGPGQGAVGTEAFFGQGTRLTVV.

The rearrangement joins TRBV5-4 to TRBJ1-5; 7 nucleotides line up with TRBD1. Per the germline V gene, CDR1 is SGHNT and CDR2 is YYREEE (reference sequence). With V trimmed by 0 bases and J by 14 bases, 5 bases remained unmatched. This CDR3 region has 12 residues. The CDR3 loop reads CASSLEQGQEHF. The CDR3 region has the DNA TGTGCCAGCAGCTTGGAACAGGGGCAGGAGCATTTT.

V and J are TRBV7-9 and TRBJ1-2; the D is unclear. Germline CDR1 SEHNR, CDR2 FQNEAQ (reference sequence). V dropped 5 bases and J dropped 8 bases, with 18 bases sitting between them. This CDR3 has 14 amino acids. The chain's CDR3 is CASSLWGVAGGYTF. The CDR3 DNA reads TGTGCCAGCAGCCTTTGGGGTGTGGCGGGAGGCTACACCTTC.

The chain combines TRBV27 with TRBJ2-7; 11 bases are shared with TRBD1. Trimming cost V 3 bases and J 0 bases; bases outside gene matches: 1. The V gene's germline CDR1 is MNHEY and CDR2 SMNVEV (reference sequence). CDR3 length: 15 amino acids. The CDR3 sequence: CASSFGQGASYEQYF. CDR3 in DNA: TGTGCCAGCAGTTTTGGACAGGGGGCCTCCTACGAGCAGTACTTC.

This sequence joins TRBV19 and TRBJ1-5, with D maybe TRBD1 (6 bases). This CDR3 is 14 amino acids long. CDR1 is LNHDA and CDR2 is SQIVND in the germline V gene (reference sequence). V was pared by 6 bases and J by 4 bases, with 13 bases between. CDR3 amino acids: CASSIDRRNQPQHF. The CDR3 region has the DNA TGTGCCAGTAGCATCGACAGGAGGAATCAGCCCCAGCATTTT.

The chain carries TRBV4-1 and TRBJ1-2, with D possibly matching TRBD1 (5 bases). Germline CDR1 and CDR2: MGHRA and YSYEKL. V was cut by 0 bases and J by 4 bases, with 12 bases left in between. This CDR3 spans 15 amino acids. The CDR3 protein is CASSQDRQGVYGYTF. CDR3 nucleotides: TGCGCCAGCAGCCAAGATCGTCAGGGCGTCTATGGCTACACCTTC.

A note on this clone: Different DNA sequences within this sample yield the same CDR3. V is TRBV5-1 and J is TRBJ2-1; 12 bases are shared with TRBD2. CDR1 is SGHRS and CDR2 is YFSETQ in the germline V gene. The V and J ends lost 4 bases and 5 bases, in that order; junction bases with no gene match: 10. The CDR3 totals 17 residues. This CDR3 reads CASSATSGSLKHNEQFF. DNA for the CDR3: TGCGCCAGCAGCGCGACTAGCGGGAGCCTAAAACACAATGAGCAGTTCTTC.

Of note for this clone: This same CDR3 is encoded by further DNA sequences in the sample. The V and J genes are TRBV11-3 and TRBJ2-7; D ambiguous. Trimming left V 1 base short and J 0 bases short, with 4 bases between. The CDR3 is 13 residues long. CDR1 is SGHNT and CDR2 is YENEEA in the germline V gene. In DNA form, the CDR3 reads TGTGCCAGCAGCTTAGGGCCCTCCTACGAGCAGTACTTC. It specifies CASSLGPSYEQYF.